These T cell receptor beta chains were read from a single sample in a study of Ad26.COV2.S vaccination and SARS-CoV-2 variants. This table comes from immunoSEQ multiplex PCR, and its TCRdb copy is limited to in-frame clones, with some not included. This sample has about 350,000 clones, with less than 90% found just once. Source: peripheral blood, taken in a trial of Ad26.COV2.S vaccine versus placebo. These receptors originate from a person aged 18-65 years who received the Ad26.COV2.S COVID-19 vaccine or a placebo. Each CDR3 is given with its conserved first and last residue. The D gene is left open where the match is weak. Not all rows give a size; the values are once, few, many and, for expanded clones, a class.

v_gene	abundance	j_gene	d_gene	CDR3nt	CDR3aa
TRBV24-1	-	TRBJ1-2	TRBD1	TGTGCCACCAGTGATAAGACAGGGGGCAACTATGGCTACACCTTC	CATSDKTGGNYGYTF
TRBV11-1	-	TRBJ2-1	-	TGTGCCAGCAGCTTAGGGTCCTACAATGAGCAGTTCTTC	CASSLGSYNEQFF
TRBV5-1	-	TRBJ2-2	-	TGCGCCAGCAGCTACACAGGTTCCGACACCGGGGAGCTGTTTTTT	CASSYTGSDTGELFF
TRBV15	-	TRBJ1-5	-	TGTGCCACCAGCCGGGGAGGTCAGCCCCAGCATTTT	CATSRGGQPQHF
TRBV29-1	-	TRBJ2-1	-	TGCAGCGTTGAAGATGTCTACTTATACAATGAGCAGTTCTTC	CSVEDVYLYNEQFF
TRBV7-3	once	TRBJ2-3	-	TGTGCCAGCAGCTTAAGGGGACAAGGCACAGATACGCAGTATTTT	CASSLRGQGTDTQYF
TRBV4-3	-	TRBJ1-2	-	TGCGCCAGCAGCCAAGATTGGGGCTATGGCTACACCTTC	CASSQDWGYGYTF
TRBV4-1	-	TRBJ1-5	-	TGCGCCAGCAGCCAAGAACCAGGGGATAGCAATCAGCCCCAGCATTTT	CASSQEPGDSNQPQHF
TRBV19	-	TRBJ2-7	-	TGTGCCAGTAGTATCCCGGGGGAGCAGTACTTC	CASSIPGEQYF
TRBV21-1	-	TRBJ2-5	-	TGTGCCAGCAGCAAAAAGGCAGGCAACGGTGGGACCCAGTACTTC	CASSKKAGNGGTQYF
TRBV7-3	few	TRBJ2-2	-	TGTGCCAGCATGAGGACGAACACCGGGGAGCTGTTTTTT	CASMRTNTGELFF
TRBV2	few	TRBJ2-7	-	TGTGCCAGCAGTGGCTTCTACGAGCAGTACTTC	CASSGFYEQYF
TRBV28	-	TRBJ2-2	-	TGTGCCAGCAGCCTCCTCGGAGCCGGGGAGCTGTTTTTT	CASSLLGAGELFF
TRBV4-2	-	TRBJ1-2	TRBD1	TGTGCCAGCAGCCAGGGACAGTTCTCTAACTATGGCTACACCTTC	CASSQGQFSNYGYTF
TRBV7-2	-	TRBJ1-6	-	TGTGCCAGCAGCCTCCGGGACTCAAATTCACCCCTCCACTTT	CASSLRDSNSPLHF
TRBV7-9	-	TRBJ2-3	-	TGTGCCAGCAGCTTATTGATGCGGGAAGGGGTAGATACGCAGTATTTT	CASSLLMREGVDTQYF
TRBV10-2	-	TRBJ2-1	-	TGCGCCAGCCCCCTCCGGCCGGATCGGGGCTCCTACAATGAGCAGTTCTTC	CASPLRPDRGSYNEQFF
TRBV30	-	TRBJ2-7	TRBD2	TGTGCCTGGAGTGTAGTAGCGGGAGCGGCGACCTACGAGCAGTACTTC	CAWSVVAGAATYEQYF
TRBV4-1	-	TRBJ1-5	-	TGCGCCAGCAGCCAAGCGGAGGGGCCCCAGCATTTT	CASSQAEGPQHF
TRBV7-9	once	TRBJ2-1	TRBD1	TGTGCCAGCAGCTTACTACGGACAGGGGCATACAATGAGCAGTTCTTC	CASSLLRTGAYNEQFF
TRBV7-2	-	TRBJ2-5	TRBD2	TGTGCCAGCAGCCCTCGACTAGCGGGGGGGCCGAGGGAAGAGACCCAGTACTTC	CASSPRLAGGPREETQYF
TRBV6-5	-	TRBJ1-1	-	TGTGCCAGCAGTCAGGCGGCCGAAGCTTTCTTT	CASSQAAEAFF
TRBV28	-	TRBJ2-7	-	TGTGCCAGCAATCAGGGACTCTTCTCCTACGAGCAGTACTTC	CASNQGLFSYEQYF
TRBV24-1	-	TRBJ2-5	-	TGTGCCACCAGTGATCCCGACAGGTCCCAAGAGACCCAGTACTTC	CATSDPDRSQETQYF
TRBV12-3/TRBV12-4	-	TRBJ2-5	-	TGTGCCAGCGGGGGTTTTGGGGAGACCCAGTACTTC	CASGGFGETQYF
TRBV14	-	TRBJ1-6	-	TGTGCCAGCAGCCACGGACGGAGCTCCTATAATTCACCCCTCCACTTT	CASSHGRSSYNSPLHF
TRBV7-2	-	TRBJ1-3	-	TGTGCCAGCAGCTCACCGGTAGGGGGTGGAGGAAACACCATATATTTT	CASSSPVGGGGNTIYF
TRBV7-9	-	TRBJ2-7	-	TGTGCCAGCAGCTTTTACATCCGGGACATCTACGAGCAGTACTTC	CASSFYIRDIYEQYF
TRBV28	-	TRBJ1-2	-	TGTGCCAGCATTCCGGGGGGTGAATATGGCTACACCTTC	CASIPGGEYGYTF
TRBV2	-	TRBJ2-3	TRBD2	TGTGCCAGCAGTGAAGAGGGAGGGTTGGATACGCAGTATTTT	CASSEEGGLDTQYF
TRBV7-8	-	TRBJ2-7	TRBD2	TGTGCCAGCAGCTTAGAAAGGGGACTAGCGGGAGTCCATGGGATTTACGAGCAGTACTTC	CASSLERGLAGVHGIYEQYF
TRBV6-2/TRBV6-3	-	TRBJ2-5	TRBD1	TGTGCCAGCAGTGGGACAGGGGGATTTAGAGAGACCCAGTACTTC	CASSGTGGFRETQYF
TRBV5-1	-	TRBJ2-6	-	TGCGCCAGCAGCTTGACCCCAGGACACCTAACCTCTGGGGCCAACGTCCTGACTTTC	CASSLTPGHLTSGANVLTF
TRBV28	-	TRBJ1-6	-	TGTGCCAGCAGTTTTTTGCAGGGTAATTCACCCCTCCACTTT	CASSFLQGNSPLHF
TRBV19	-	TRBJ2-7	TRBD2	TGTGCCAGTAGTACCGCGACTAGCGGGAGGGCCGAGGACGAGCAGTACTTC	CASSTATSGRAEDEQYF
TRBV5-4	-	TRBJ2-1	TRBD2	TGTGCCAGCAGGTTGAGTAGCGGGACAAATGAGCAGTTCTTC	CASRLSSGTNEQFF
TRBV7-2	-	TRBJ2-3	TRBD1	TGTGCCAGCAGCCTACGACAGGGAGCGGATACGCAGTATTTT	CASSLRQGADTQYF
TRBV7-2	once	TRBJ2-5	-	TGTGCCAGCAGCTTAGTCCGGCCGATTCAAGAGACCCAGTACTTC	CASSLVRPIQETQYF
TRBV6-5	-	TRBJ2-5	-	TGTGCCAGCAGCGGGACCTTAGAGACCCAGTACTTC	CASSGTLETQYF
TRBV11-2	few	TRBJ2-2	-	TGTGCCAGCAGCTTGTATACAGGGTTCTCCGGGGAGCTGTTTTTT	CASSLYTGFSGELFF
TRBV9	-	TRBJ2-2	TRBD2	TGTGCCAGCAGCGTGATACTAGCGGGAGGGCTCACCGGGGAGCTGTTTTTT	CASSVILAGGLTGELFF
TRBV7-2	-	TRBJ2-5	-	TGTGCCAGCAGTCCTAGCAGGGGCGTTCTTGGGGAGACCCAGTACTTC	CASSPSRGVLGETQYF